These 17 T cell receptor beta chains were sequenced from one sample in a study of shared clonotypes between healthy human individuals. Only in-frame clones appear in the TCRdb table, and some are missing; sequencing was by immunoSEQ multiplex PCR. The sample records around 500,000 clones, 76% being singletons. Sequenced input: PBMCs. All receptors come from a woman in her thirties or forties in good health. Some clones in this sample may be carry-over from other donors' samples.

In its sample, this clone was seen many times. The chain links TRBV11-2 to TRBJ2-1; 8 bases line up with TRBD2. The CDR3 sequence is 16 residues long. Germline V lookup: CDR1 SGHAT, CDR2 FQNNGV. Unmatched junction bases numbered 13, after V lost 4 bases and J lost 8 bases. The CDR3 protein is CASSSWGGSGGDEQFF. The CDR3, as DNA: TGTGCCAGCAGCTCCTGGGGCGGGAGCGGGGGCGATGAGCAGTTCTTC.

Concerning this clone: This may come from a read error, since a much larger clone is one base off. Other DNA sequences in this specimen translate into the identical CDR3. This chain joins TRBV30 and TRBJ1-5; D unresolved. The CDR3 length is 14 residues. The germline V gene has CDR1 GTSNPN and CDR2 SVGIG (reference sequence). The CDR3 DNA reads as TGTGCCTGGAGTGTGATACAAAGCAATCAGCCCCAGCACTTT. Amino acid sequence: CAWSVIQSNQPQHF.

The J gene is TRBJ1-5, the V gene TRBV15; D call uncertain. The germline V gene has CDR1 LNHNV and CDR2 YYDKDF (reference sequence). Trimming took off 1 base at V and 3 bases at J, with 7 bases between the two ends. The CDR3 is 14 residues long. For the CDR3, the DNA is TGTGCCACCAGCAGAGCCGAATTCAATCAGCCCCAGCATTTT. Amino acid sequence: CATSRAEFNQPQHF.

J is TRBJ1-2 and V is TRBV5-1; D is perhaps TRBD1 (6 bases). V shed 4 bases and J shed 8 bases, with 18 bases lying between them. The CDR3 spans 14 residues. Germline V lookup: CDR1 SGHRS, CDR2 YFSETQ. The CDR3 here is CASSDPGGGDGYTF. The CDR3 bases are TGCGCCAGCAGCGACCCGGGGGGCGGGGACGGCTACACCTTC.

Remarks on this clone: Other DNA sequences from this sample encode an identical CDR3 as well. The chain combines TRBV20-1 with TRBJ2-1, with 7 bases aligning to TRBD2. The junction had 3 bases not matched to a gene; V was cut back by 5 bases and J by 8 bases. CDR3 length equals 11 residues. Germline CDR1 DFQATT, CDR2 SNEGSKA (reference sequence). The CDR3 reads CSAPRGDEQFF. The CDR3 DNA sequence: TGCAGTGCTCCCCGGGGGGATGAGCAGTTCTTC.

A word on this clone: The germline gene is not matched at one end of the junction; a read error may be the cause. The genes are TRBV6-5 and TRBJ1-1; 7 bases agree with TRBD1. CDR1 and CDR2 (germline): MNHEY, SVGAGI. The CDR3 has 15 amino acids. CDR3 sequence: CASSYSRFWTGEAFF. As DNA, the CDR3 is TGTGCCAGCAGTTACTCGAGATTCTGGACAGGTGAAGCCTTCTTT.

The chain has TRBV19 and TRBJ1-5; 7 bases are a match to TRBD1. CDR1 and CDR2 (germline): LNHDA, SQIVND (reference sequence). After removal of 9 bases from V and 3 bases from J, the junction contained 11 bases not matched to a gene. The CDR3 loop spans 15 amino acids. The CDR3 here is CASSGRGGYNQPQHF. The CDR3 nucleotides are TGTGCCAGCAGCGGAAGAGGGGGCTACAATCAGCCCCAGCATTTT. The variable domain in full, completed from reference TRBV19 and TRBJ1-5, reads DGGITQSPKYLFRKEGQNVTLSCEQNLNHDAMYWYRQDPGQGLRLIYYSQIVNDFQKGDIAEGYSVSREKKESFPLTVTSAQKNPTAFYLCASSGRGGYNQPQHFGDGTRLSIL.

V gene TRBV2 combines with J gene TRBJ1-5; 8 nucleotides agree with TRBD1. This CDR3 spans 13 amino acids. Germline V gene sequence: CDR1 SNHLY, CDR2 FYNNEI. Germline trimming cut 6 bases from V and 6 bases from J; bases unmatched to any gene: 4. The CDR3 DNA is TGTGCCAGCAGGAAGGACAGGGCTCAGCCCCAGCATTTT. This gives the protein CASRKDRAQPQHF.

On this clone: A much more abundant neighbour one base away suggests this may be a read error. The CDR3 DNA sequence: TGTGCCAGCAGCGTAGATAACTATGGCTACACCTTC. This gives the protein CASSVDNYGYTF. V is TRBV9 and J is TRBJ1-2; D remains ambiguous. From germline, CDR1 is SGDLS and CDR2 YYNGEE. There are 12 residues in the CDR3. Trimming removed 0 bases from V and 1 base from J, with 1 base in between.

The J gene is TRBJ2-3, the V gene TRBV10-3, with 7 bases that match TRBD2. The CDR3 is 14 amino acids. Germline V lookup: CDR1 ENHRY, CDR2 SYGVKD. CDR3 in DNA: TGTGCATCGGCTGGCGGGAGTAGGGCAGATACGCAGTATTTT. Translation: CASAGGSRADTQYF.

The CDR3 loop is CASSLGQGAVYGYTF. For the CDR3, the DNA is TGTGCCAGCAGCTTAGGCCAGGGGGCCGTCTATGGCTACACCTTC. This chain connects TRBV7-9 to TRBJ1-2, with 8 positions matching TRBD1. Looked up from germline, CDR1 is SEHNR and CDR2 is FQNEAQ (reference sequence). The CDR3 sequence is 15 residues long. Losses at the gene ends were 1 base for V and 4 bases for J; bases not matched to a gene: 5. The entire variable domain, with the rest obtained from reference TRBV7-9 and TRBJ1-2, is as follows: DTGVSQNPRHKITKRGQNVTFRCDPISEHNRLYWYRQTLGQGPEFLTYFQNEAQLEKSRLLSDRFSAERPKGSFSTLEIQRTEQGDSAMYLCASSLGQGAVYGYTFGSGTRLTVV.

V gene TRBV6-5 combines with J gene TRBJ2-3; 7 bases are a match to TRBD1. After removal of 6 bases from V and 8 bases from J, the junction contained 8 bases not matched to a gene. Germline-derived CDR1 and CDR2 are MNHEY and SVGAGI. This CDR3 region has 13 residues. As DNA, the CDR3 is TGTGCCAGCAGCGGGACAGCCCTTGGTACGCAGTATTTT. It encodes CASSGTALGTQYF.

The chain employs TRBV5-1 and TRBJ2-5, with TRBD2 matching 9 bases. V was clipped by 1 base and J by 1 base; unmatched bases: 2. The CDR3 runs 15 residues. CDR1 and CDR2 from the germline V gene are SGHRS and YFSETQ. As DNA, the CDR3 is TGCGCCAGCAGCTTGTCGACTAGCGGCCAAGAGACCCAGTACTTC. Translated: CASSLSTSGQETQYF.

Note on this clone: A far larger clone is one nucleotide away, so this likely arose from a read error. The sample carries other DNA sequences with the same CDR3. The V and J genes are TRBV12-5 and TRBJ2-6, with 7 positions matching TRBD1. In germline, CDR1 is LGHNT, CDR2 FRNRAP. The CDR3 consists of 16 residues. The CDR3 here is CASGLEGGPGANVLTF. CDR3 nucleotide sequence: TGCGCTAGTGGTTTGGAAGGGGGCCCTGGGGCCAACGTCCTGACTTTC.

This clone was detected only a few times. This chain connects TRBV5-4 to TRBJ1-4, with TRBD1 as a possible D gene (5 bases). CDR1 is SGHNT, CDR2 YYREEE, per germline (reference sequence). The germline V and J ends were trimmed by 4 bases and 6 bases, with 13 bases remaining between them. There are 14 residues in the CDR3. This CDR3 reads CASSDDRADEKLFF. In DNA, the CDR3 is TGTGCCAGCAGCGATGACAGAGCAGATGAAAAACTGTTTTTT.

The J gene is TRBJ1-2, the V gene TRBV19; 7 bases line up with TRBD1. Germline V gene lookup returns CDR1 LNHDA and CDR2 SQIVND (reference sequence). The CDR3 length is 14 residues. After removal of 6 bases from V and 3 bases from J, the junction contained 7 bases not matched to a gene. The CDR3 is CASRPGQHYYGYTF. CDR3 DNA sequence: TGTGCCAGTAGGCCGGGACAGCACTACTATGGCTACACCTTC.

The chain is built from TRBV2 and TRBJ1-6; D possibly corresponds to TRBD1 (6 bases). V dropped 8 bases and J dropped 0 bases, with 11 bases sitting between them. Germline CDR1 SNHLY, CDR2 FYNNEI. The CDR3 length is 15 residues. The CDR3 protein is CASGGQSSYNSPLHF. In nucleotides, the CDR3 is TGTGCCAGCGGGGGCCAGAGCTCCTATAATTCACCCCTCCACTTT.